This T cell receptor beta chain originates from a study of blood T cell repertoires in COVID-19. As for the study in general: The samples span acute and convalescent COVID-19 from the United States, Italy and Spain. PBMCs, B-cell-depleted T cells, or T cells provided the cDNA or gDNA that made up the material.

The CDR3 is made up of 13 amino acids. Trimming cost V 2 bases and J 6 bases; bases outside gene matches: 1. Germline lookup yields CDR1 MNHEY and CDR2 SVGAGI. Original processing notes: Amplification from reference gene primers served as the basis for estimated nucleated cell counts. Produced via immunoSEQ multiplex PCR; TCRdb's table is partial and in-frame only. V and J calls and clone size come straight from that table; D and trimming were deduced from the DNA. The data contain approximately 280,000 clones, approximately 84% of them seen just once; the ten biggest clones take up about 1.9%. The sequencing sample was made of peripheral blood. The chain combines TRBV6-5 with TRBJ1-2; TRBD1 matches at 9 bases. The TCR was taken from a young woman who had recovered from COVID-19. This CDR3 is CASSYGTGNGYTF. The CDR3 bases are TGTGCCAGCAGTTACGGGACAGGGAATGGCTACACCTTC.